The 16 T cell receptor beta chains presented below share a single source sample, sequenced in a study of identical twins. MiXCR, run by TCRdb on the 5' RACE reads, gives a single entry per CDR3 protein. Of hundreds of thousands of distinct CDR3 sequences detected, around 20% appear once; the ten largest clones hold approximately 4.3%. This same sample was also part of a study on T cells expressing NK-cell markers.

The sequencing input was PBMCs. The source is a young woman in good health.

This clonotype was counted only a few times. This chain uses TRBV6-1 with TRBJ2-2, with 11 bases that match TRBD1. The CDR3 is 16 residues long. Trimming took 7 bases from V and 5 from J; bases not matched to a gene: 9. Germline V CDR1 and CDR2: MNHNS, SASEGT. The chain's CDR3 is CASTVKGQGGTGELFF. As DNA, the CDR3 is TGTGCCAGCACGGTTAAGGGACAGGGGGGAACCGGGGAGCTGTTTTTT.

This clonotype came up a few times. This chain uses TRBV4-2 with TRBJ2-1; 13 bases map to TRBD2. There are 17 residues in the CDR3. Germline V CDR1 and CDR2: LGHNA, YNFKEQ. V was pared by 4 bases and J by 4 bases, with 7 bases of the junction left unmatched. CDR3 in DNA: TGTGCCAGCAGCCCCACAGGGACTAGCGGGATTTACAATGAGCAGTTCTTC. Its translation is CASSPTGTSGIYNEQFF.

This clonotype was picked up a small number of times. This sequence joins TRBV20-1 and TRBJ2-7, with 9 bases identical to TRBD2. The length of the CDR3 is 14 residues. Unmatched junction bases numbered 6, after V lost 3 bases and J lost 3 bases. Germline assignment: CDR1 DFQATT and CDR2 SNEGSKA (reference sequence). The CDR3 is CSASISGGYYEQYF. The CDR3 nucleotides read TGCAGTGCTAGTATTAGCGGGGGATACTACGAGCAGTACTTC.

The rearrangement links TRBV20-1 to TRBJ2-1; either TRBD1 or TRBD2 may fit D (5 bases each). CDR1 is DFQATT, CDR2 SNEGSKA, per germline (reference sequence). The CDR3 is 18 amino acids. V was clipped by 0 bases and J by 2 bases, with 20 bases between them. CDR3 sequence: CSARDPSGRVRAYNEQFF. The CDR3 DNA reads TGCAGTGCTAGAGACCCCTCGGGGCGGGTCCGCGCCTACAATGAGCAGTTCTTC.

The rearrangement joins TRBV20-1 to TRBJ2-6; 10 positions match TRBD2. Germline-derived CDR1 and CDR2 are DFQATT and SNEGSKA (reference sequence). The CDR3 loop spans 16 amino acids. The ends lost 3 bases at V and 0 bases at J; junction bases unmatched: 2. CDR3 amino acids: CSASTSGDSGANVLTF. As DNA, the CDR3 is TGCAGTGCTAGCACTAGCGGGGACTCTGGGGCCAACGTCCTGACTTTC.

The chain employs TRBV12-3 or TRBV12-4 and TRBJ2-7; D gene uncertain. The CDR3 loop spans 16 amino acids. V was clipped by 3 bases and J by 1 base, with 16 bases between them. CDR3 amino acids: CASSLARGRPSYEQYF. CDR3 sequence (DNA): TGTGCCAGCAGTTTGGCGCGCGGCCGACCTTCCTACGAGCAGTACTTC.

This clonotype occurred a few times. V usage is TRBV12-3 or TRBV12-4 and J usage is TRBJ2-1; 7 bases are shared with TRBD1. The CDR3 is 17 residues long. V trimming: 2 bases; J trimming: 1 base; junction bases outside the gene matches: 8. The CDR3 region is CASSLRRQGNSYNEQFF. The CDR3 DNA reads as TGTGCCAGCAGTTTACGCCGACAGGGAAATTCCTACAATGAGCAGTTCTTC.

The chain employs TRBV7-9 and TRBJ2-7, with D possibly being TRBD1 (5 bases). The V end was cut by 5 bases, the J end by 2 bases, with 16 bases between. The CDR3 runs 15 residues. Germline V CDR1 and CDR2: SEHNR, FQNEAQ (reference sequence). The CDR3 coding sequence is TGTGCCAGCAGCCGGACACTGCGAGACCCCTACGAGCAGTACTTC. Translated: CASSRTLRDPYEQYF.

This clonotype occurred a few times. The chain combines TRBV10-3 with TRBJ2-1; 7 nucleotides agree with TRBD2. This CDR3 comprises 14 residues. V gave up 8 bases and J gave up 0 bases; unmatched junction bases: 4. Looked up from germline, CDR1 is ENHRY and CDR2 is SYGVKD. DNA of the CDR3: TGTGCCATCCTATCGGGAGGCTCCTACAATGAGCAGTTCTTC. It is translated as CAILSGGSYNEQFF.

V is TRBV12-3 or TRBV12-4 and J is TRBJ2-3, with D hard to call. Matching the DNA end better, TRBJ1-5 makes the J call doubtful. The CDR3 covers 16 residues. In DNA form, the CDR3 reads TGTGCCAGCAGTACAAGACTAGCGGGAGTGGTAGATACGCAGCATTTT. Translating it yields CASSTRLAGVVDTQHF.

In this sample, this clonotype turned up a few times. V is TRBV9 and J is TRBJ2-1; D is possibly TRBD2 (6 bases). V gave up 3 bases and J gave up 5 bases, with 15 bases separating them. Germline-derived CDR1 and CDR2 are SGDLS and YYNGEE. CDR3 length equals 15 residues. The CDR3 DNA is TGTGCCAGCAGCGCCCCCGGGACTCGAGACAATGAGCAGTTCTTC. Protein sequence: CASSAPGTRDNEQFF.

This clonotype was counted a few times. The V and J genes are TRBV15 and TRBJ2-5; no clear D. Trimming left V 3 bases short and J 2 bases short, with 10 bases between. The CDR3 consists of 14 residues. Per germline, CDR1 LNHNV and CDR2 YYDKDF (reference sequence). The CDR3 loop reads CATSSRLGQETQYF. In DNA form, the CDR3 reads TGTGCCACCAGCAGTAGACTGGGACAAGAGACCCAGTACTTC.

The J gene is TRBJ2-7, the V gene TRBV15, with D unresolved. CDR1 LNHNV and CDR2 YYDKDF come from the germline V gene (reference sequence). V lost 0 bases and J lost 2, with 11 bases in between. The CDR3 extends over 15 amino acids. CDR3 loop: CATSRDSLGAYEQYF. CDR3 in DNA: TGTGCCACCAGCAGAGATTCCCTCGGTGCCTACGAGCAGTACTTC.

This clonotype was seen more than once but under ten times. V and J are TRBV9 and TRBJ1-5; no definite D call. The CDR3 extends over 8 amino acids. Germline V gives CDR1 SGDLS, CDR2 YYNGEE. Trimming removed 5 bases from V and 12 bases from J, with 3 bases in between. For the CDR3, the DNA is TGTGCCAGCAGTGGCCAGCATTTT. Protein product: CASSGQHF.

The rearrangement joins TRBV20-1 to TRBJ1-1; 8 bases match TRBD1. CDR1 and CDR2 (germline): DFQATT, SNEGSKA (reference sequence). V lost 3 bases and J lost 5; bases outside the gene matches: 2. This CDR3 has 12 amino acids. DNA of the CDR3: TGCAGTGCTAGGACAGGGGCGACTGAAGCTTTCTTT. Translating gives CSARTGATEAFF.

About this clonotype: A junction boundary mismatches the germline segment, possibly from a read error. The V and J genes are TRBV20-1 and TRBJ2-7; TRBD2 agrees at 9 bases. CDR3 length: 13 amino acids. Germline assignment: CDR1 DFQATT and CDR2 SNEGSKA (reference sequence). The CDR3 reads CSALSGGTYEKYF. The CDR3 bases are TGCAGTGCTCTTAGCGGGGGAACCTACGAGAAGTACTTC.